One and the same sample provided the 6 T cell receptor beta chains below, sequenced in a study of Ad26.COV2.S vaccination and SARS-CoV-2 variants. Profiled with immunoSEQ multiplex PCR; TCRdb holds only in-frame clones, not every one. Of under 150,000 clones in the sample, roughly 90% were seen once. Sequencing used peripheral blood, obtained after recovery from COVID-19. The source of these receptors is a human donor who had recovered from COVID-19.

The chain couples TRBV14 to TRBJ2-1; D unresolved. Trimming took off 3 bases at V and 6 bases at J, with 30 bases between the two ends. Germline V gene sequence: CDR1 SGHDN, CDR2 FVKESK. This CDR3 is 20 amino acids long. CDR3: CASSHCFHVAETGRSNEQFF. CDR3 bases: TGTGCCAGCAGCCATTGTTTCCATGTCGCCGAGACCGGGCGCAGCAATGAGCAGTTCTTC.

The CDR3 is CASSPRDRGTYNEQFF. The DNA for the CDR3 is TGTGCCAGCAGCCCCCGGGACAGGGGTACCTACAATGAGCAGTTCTTC. This chain joins TRBV6-2 or TRBV6-3 and TRBJ2-1, with 10 bases aligning to TRBD1. The CDR3 totals 16 residues. Germline V gene lookup returns CDR1 MNHEY and CDR2 SVGEGT. J was trimmed by 2 bases and V by 6 bases; bases with no gene match: 7.

The gene calls are TRBV7-2 and TRBJ2-7, with 8 bases that match TRBD2. Germline V CDR1 and CDR2: SGHTA, FQGNSA. J was trimmed by 1 base and V by 6 bases; bases with no gene match: 8. The CDR3 spans 15 residues. CDR3 amino acids: CASSRGGLSSYEQYF. CDR3 sequence (DNA): TGTGCCAGCAGTCGCGGGGGGCTCTCTTCCTACGAGCAGTACTTC.

This clone was detected only once. This chain joins TRBV12-3 or TRBV12-4 and TRBJ2-1; D is uncertain. V was pared by 7 bases and J by 0 bases, with 7 bases between. This CDR3 is built from 13 residues. The CDR3 DNA is TGTGCCAGCAAAAGTAGCTCCTACAATGAGCAGTTCTTC. As protein: CASKSSSYNEQFF.

The chain has TRBV7-9 and TRBJ1-1; D remains unclear. Trimming shortened V by 6 bases and J by 1 base, and 9 bases separated the two germline ends. The CDR3 has 13 amino acids. The germline CDR1 and CDR2 sequences are SEHNR and FQNEAQ (reference sequence). CDR3 DNA sequence: TGTGCCAGCAGATCGACGGAGAACACTGAAGCTTTCTTT. It encodes CASRSTENTEAFF.

The rearrangement links TRBV19 to TRBJ1-1; the D gene is possibly TRBD1 (5 bases). V was shortened by 5 bases and J by 3 bases, with 25 bases between the two germline ends. This CDR3 contains 18 residues. Germline assignment: CDR1 LNHDA and CDR2 SQIVND (reference sequence). CDR3: CASSAWDPRGARYTEAFF. The CDR3, as DNA: TGTGCCAGTAGTGCGTGGGACCCCCGCGGGGCCAGATACACTGAAGCTTTCTTT.